This entry concerns a single T cell receptor beta chain. As yet, its antigen is unknown. A universal primer site was created by template switching, with the cDNA bearing unique molecular identifiers. TCRdb re-analysed the 5' RACE reads in MiXCR, keeping a single row per CDR3 protein. Of 1.5 million to 2 million distinct CDR3 sequences in the sample, about 32% are singletons; the top ten hold about 0.25%. The sample is drawn from a study of identical twins. The study's findings and limits: In cord blood, abundant beta clonotypes had fewer insertions; memory showed no trend. Analyses of zero insertions could, in part, be confounded by invariant MAIT and iNKT cells. Less excess twin sharing appeared in beta out-of-frame sequences.

CDR1 and CDR2 (germline): SGDLS, YYNGEE. With 5 bases clipped from V and 1 base from J, the junction kept 8 bases outside the gene matches. The CDR3 runs to 16 residues. The chain joins TRBV9 to TRBJ2-3; TRBD2 aligns across 9 bases. The receptor's source is a newborn girl in good health. The specimen sequenced was cord blood. Here the CDR3 DNA reads TGTGCCAGCAGGCGCGGGGGGGCCATGGGCACAGATACGCAGTATTTT. Translated, it gives CASRRGGAMGTDTQYF.